One sample yielded the 7 T cell receptor beta chains listed below, sequenced in a study of blood T cell repertoires in COVID-19. Libraries were prepared by immunoSEQ multiplex PCR; TCRdb keeps only in-frame clonotypes and omits some of them. The data show roughly 100,000 clones, about 89% seen once. Input material: peripheral blood. The receptors derive from a human donor in a cohort sampled during active COVID-19.

The V call is TRBV28, the J call TRBJ2-5, with 7 positions matching TRBD1. The CDR3 sequence is 15 residues long. Germline-derived CDR1 and CDR2 are MDHEN and SYDVKM. The junction had 8 bases not matched to a gene; V was cut back by 5 bases and J by 2 bases. The CDR3: CASSPPPGGQETQYF. The CDR3, as DNA: TGTGCCAGCAGTCCCCCGCCAGGGGGACAAGAGACCCAGTACTTC.

This sequence joins TRBV27 and TRBJ2-1, with 8 bases identical to TRBD2. Germline CDR1 reads MNHEY; CDR2 reads SMNVEV (reference sequence). This CDR3 is built from 19 residues. J gave up 0 bases and V 8 bases, and 18 bases lay outside the gene matches. The CDR3 here is CASPGVTLTSASSYNEQFF. In nucleotides, the CDR3 is TGTGCCAGCCCAGGGGTGACCCTGACTAGCGCGAGCTCCTACAATGAGCAGTTCTTC.

The rearrangement uses TRBV24-1 and TRBJ1-1; maybe TRBD1 (5 bases). The V and J ends lost 3 bases and 2 bases respectively, with 6 bases between them. Germline V gives CDR1 KGHDR, CDR2 SFDVKD. The CDR3 has 13 amino acids. CDR3 loop: CATSDDRNTEAFF. The CDR3 coding sequence is TGTGCCACCAGTGATGACAGAAACACTGAAGCTTTCTTT.

The V call is TRBV4-3, the J call TRBJ1-2; D is unresolved. The V gene's germline CDR1 is LGHNA and CDR2 YSLEER. The CDR3 runs to 14 residues. Trimming removed 0 bases at V and 5 bases at J, with 10 bases between. The CDR3 sequence is CASSQDFTGYGYTF. The CDR3 DNA follows: TGCGCCAGCAGCCAAGATTTTACGGGTTATGGCTACACCTTC.

In DNA form, the CDR3 reads TGTGCCAGCAGCCAAGGTCTAGCGGGGCCCTACGAGCAGTACTTC. It specifies CASSQGLAGPYEQYF. The V and J genes are TRBV3-1 (or the pseudogene TRBV3-2) and TRBJ2-7; 9 bases match TRBD2. The CDR3 is 15 residues long. The germline V gene has CDR1 LGHDT and CDR2 YNNKEL (reference sequence). V was clipped by 1 base and J by 2 bases; unmatched bases: 3.

This clone appeared once. The chain is built from TRBV4-1 and TRBJ1-5; D not resolved. This CDR3 is 13 amino acids long. V gave up 0 bases and J gave up 7 bases, with 7 bases separating them. Germline V lookup: CDR1 MGHRA, CDR2 YSYEKL. CDR3 loop: CASSQEGRQPQHF. The DNA of the CDR3 is TGCGCCAGCAGCCAAGAAGGGAGACAGCCCCAGCATTTT.

V gene TRBV9 combines with J gene TRBJ2-1, with 8 bases lining up with TRBD2. The CDR3 consists of 13 residues. Germline V gene sequence: CDR1 SGDLS, CDR2 YYNGEE. The V and J ends lost 2 bases and 9 bases, in that order; junction bases with no gene match: 4. In DNA form, the CDR3 reads TGTGCCAGCAGCGTGCAAGGGACTAGTGAGCAGTTCTTC. As protein: CASSVQGTSEQFF.